The 10 T cell receptor beta chains below come from one sample, sequenced in a study of cytomegalovirus exposure and HLA in healthy donors (dated by TCRdb to the late 2010s). Library preparation used the immunoSEQ multiplex PCR assay. For the multiplex PCR, a mixture combining 60 forward primers for TCR Vbeta segments and 13 reverse primers for TCR Jbeta segments was used. The clones in this table, taken by TCRdb from immuneACCESS, are in-frame only. Not every clone is retained; where verified, under half of the shortfall comes from an unresolved V gene, and the cause of the rest is unknown. For this sample there are roughly 150,000 clones; 70% to 80% appear just once. Of the sample, about 6.6% falls within the top ten clones. Source material: PBMCs. These receptors were collected from a woman between 40 and 50 years old in good health and CMV-seropositive.

The genes are TRBV6-1 and TRBJ2-1, with 11 bases fitting TRBD2. The J segment lost 5 bases and the V segment lost 5 bases, leaving 2 bases of the junction unmatched. There are 14 residues in the CDR3. Germline-derived CDR1 and CDR2 are MNHNS and SASEGT. In DNA form, the CDR3 reads TGTGCCAGCAGTACTAGCGGGGGTCACAATGAGCAGTTCTTC. Its translation: CASSTSGGHNEQFF.

The chain links TRBV5-5 to TRBJ2-2, with TRBD2 identical over 9 bases. CDR3 length: 16 amino acids. Trimming cost V 4 bases and J 4 bases; bases outside gene matches: 8. CDR1 SGHKS and CDR2 YYEKEE come from the germline V gene (reference sequence). CDR3 residues: CASSLLAGEGTGELFF. For the CDR3, the DNA is TGTGCCAGCAGCCTCTTAGCGGGAGAGGGCACCGGGGAGCTGTTTTTT.

This chain joins TRBV7-8 and TRBJ2-7; weak D call: TRBD2 (6 bases). Germline values: CDR1 SGHVS, CDR2 FQNEAQ. This CDR3 has 15 residues. Trimming pared 6 bases from V and 2 bases from J, leaving 17 bases between. CDR3 DNA sequence: TGTGCCAGCAGTCCGGGACTCCAATGGACCTACGAGCAGTACTTC. It is translated as CASSPGLQWTYEQYF. The full variable domain, completed using reference TRBV7-8 and TRBJ2-7, is GAGVSQSPRYKVAKRGQDVALRCDPISGHVSLFWYQQALGQGPEFLTYFQNEAQLDKSGLPSDRFFAERPEGSVSTLKIQRTQQEDSAVYLCASSPGLQWTYEQYFGPGTRLTVT.

The V call is TRBV28, the J call TRBJ2-1; D call uncertain. CDR3 length: 14 residues. CDR1 and CDR2 (germline): MDHEN, SYDVKM. Trimming took 6 bases from V and 3 from J, leaving 12 bases between them. The DNA for the CDR3 is TGTGCCAGCAGCCTCCTAGAGATCTACAATGAGCAGTTCTTC. This encodes CASSLLEIYNEQFF.

This clone was observed a single time. The rearrangement joins TRBV30 to TRBJ2-7, with TRBD2 matching 10 bases. V was clipped by 7 bases and J by 5 bases; unmatched bases: 5. Germline CDR1 GTSNPN, CDR2 SVGIG (reference sequence). This CDR3 has 12 residues. The CDR3 DNA is TGTGCCTTATTAGCGGGAGGCGACGAGCAGTACTTC. As protein: CALLAGGDEQYF.

This sequence joins TRBV5-1 and TRBJ1-6; 7 nucleotides align to TRBD1. Germline CDR1 SGHRS, CDR2 YFSETQ. The trim removed 0 bases at V and 10 bases at J, leaving 13 bases unmatched. CDR3 length: 17 residues. The CDR3 loop is CASSLAAQGGVWSPLHF. The CDR3, as DNA: TGCGCCAGCAGCTTGGCCGCGCAGGGGGGTGTTTGGTCACCCCTCCACTTT.

The CDR3 protein is CASSKREGPYEQYF. The CDR3 nucleotides are TGTGCCAGCAGTAAGCGGGAGGGCCCCTACGAGCAGTACTTC. V and J are TRBV6-1 and TRBJ2-7; 10 bases align to TRBD2. CDR3 length: 14 amino acids. Germline V lookup: CDR1 MNHNS, CDR2 SASEGT. V shed 5 bases, J shed 2 bases, and the junction held 3 bases outside the gene matches.

The rearrangement uses TRBV18 and TRBJ2-3; D perhaps matches TRBD2 (6 bases). Trimming shortened V by 3 bases and J by 6 bases, and 13 bases separated the two germline ends. The CDR3 totals 14 residues. CDR1 and CDR2 from the germline V gene are KGHSH and LQKENI. CDR3 DNA sequence: TGTGCCAGCTCACCGGTGGCTAGCGCGGATACGCAGTATTTT. This gives the protein CASSPVASADTQYF.

The chain couples TRBV29-1 to TRBJ2-5, with 13 bases aligning to TRBD2. The tail of the sequence fits TRBJ2-7 better, so the J call may be wrong. The CDR3 is 16 amino acids. Looked up from germline, CDR1 is SQVTM and CDR2 is ANQGSEA. The CDR3 DNA reads as TGCAGCGTTGCATGGACTAGCGGGAGTTTGTCCTACGAGCAGTACTTC. It encodes CSVAWTSGSLSYEQYF.

The chain couples TRBV11-2 to TRBJ1-6; D might be TRBD1 (5 bases). V gave up 1 base and J gave up 10 bases, with 11 bases separating them. Germline values: CDR1 SGHAT, CDR2 FQNNGV. The length of the CDR3 is 14 residues. The CDR3 here is CASSLGQGRSPLHF. DNA for the CDR3: TGTGCCAGCAGCTTAGGGCAGGGCCGGTCACCCCTCCACTTT.